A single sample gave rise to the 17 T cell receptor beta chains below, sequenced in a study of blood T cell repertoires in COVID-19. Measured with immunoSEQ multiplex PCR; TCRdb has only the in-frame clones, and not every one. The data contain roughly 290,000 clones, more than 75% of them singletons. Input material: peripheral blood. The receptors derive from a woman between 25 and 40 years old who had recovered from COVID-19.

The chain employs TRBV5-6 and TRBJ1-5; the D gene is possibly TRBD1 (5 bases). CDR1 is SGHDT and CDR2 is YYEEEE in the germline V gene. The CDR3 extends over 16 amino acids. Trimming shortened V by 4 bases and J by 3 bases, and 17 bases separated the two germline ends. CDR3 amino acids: CASSGARGEYNQPQHF. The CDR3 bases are TGTGCCAGCAGCGGGGCCCGCGGGGAGTACAATCAGCCCCAGCATTTT.

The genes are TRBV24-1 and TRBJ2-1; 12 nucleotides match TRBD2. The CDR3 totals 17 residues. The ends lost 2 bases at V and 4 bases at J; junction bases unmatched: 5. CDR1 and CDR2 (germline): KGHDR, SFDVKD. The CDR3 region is CATSDSVTSGRYNEQFF. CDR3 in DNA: TGTGCCACCAGTGATTCGGTGACTAGCGGGAGATACAATGAGCAGTTCTTC.

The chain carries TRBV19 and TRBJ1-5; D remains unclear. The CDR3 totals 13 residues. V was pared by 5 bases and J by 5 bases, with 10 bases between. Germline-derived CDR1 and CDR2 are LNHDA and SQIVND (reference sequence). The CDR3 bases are TGTGCCAGTAGTCTCCGACTGGATCAGCCCCAGCATTTT. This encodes CASSLRLDQPQHF. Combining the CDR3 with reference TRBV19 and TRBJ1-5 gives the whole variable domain DGGITQSPKYLFRKEGQNVTLSCEQNLNHDAMYWYRQDPGQGLRLIYYSQIVNDFQKGDIAEGYSVSREKKESFPLTVTSAQKNPTAFYLCASSLRLDQPQHFGDGTRLSIL.

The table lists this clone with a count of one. The CDR3 sequence: CASSLETGVNTEAFF. The DNA for the CDR3 is TGTGCCAGCAGCTTAGAAACAGGGGTGAACACTGAAGCTTTCTTT. V gene TRBV7-9 combines with J gene TRBJ1-1, with 7 bases aligning to TRBD1. This CDR3 contains 15 residues. Germline V gene data show CDR1 as SEHNR and CDR2 as FQNEAQ (reference sequence). V shed 1 base and J 0 bases; nucleotides not matched to a gene: 2.

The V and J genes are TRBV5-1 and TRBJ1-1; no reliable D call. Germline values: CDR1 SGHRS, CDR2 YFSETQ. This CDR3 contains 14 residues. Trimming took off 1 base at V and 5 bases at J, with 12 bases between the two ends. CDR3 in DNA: TGCGCCAGCAGCTTGAACGGGAAAAGGACTGAAGCTTTCTTT. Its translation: CASSLNGKRTEAFF.

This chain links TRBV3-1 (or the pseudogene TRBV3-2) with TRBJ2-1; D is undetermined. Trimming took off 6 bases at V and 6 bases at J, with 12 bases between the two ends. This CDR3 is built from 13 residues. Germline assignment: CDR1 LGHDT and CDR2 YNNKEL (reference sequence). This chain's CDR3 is CASSPFTGNEQFF. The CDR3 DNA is TGTGCCAGCAGTCCATTTACGGGCAATGAGCAGTTCTTC.

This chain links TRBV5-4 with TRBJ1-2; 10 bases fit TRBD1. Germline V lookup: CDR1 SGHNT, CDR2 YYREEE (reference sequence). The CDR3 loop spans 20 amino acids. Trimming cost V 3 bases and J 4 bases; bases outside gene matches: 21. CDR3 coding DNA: TGTGCCAGCAGCTGGGACCAAAGTCTTCCCGGGACAGGGGAAGTCTATGGCTACACCTTC. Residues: CASSWDQSLPGTGEVYGYTF.

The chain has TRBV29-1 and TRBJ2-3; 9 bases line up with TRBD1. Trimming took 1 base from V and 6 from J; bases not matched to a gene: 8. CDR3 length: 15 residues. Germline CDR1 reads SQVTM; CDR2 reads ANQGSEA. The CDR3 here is CSVEANRGQADTQYF. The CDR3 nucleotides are TGCAGCGTTGAAGCTAACAGGGGGCAGGCGGATACGCAGTATTTT.

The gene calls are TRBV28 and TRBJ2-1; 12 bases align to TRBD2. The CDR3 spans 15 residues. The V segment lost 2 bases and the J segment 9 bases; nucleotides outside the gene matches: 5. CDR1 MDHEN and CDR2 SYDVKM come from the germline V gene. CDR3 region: CASSLLTSGRLEQFF. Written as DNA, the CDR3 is TGTGCCAGCAGTTTACTTACTAGCGGGAGGCTTGAGCAGTTCTTC. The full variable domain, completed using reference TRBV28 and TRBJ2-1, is DVKVTQSSRYLVKRTGEKVFLECVQDMDHENMFWYRQDPGLGLRLIYFSYDVKMKEKGDIPEGYSVSREKKERFSLILESASTNQTSMYLCASSLLTSGRLEQFFGPGTRLTVL.

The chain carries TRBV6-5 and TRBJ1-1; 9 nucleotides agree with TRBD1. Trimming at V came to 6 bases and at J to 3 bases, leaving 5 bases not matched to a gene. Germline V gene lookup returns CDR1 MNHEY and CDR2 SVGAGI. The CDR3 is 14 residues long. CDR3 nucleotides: TGTGCCAGCAGCCCGCGACAGGGGGACACTGAAGCTTTCTTT. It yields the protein CASSPRQGDTEAFF.

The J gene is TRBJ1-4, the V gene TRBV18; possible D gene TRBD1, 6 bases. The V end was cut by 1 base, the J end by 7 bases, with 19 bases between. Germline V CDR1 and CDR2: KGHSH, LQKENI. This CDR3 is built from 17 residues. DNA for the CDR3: TGTGCCAGCTCACCACTTACAGGGAGGGTCACAACTGAAAAACTGTTTTTT. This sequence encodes CASSPLTGRVTTEKLFF.

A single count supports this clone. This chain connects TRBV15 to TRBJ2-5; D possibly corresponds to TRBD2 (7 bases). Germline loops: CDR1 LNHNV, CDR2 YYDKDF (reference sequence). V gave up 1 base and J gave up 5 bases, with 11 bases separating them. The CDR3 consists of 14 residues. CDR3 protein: CATSRGRGGETQYF. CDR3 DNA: TGTGCCACCAGCAGAGGAAGGGGGGGGGAGACCCAGTACTTC.

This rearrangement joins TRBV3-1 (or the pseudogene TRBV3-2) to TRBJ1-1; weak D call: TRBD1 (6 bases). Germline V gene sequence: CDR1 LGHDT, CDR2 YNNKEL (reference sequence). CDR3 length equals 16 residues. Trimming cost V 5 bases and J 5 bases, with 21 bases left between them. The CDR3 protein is CASSSLLQGWGTEAFF. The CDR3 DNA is TGTGCCAGCAGCTCCCTACTACAGGGCTGGGGGACTGAAGCTTTCTTT.

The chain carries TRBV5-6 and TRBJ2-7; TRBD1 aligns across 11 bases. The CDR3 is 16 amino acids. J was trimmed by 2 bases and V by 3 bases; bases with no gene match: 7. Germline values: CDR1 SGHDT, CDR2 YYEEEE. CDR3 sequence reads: CASSSDRGLVPYEQYF. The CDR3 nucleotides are TGTGCCAGCAGCTCGGACAGGGGGCTCGTTCCCTACGAGCAGTACTTC. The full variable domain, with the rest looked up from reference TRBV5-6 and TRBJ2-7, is DAGVTQSPTHLIKTRGQQVTLRCSPKSGHDTVSWYQQALGQGPQFIFQYYEEEERQRGNFPDRFSGHQFPNYSSELNVNALLLGDSALYLCASSSDRGLVPYEQYFGPGTRLTVT.

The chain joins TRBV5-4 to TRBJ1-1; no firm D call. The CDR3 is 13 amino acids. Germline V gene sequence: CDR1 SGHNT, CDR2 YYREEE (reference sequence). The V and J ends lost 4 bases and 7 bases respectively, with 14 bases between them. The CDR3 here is CASSRVAEGEAFF. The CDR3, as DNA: TGTGCCAGCAGCCGGGTCGCCGAGGGTGAAGCTTTCTTT.

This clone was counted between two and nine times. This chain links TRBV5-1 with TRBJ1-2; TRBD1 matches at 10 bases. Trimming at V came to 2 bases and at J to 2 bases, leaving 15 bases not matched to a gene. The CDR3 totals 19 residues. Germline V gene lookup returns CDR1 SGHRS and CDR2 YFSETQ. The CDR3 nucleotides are TGCGCCAGCAGCTTAGGTCGGGGACAGGGGACCTACTCAAACTATGGCTACACCTTC. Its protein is CASSLGRGQGTYSNYGYTF.

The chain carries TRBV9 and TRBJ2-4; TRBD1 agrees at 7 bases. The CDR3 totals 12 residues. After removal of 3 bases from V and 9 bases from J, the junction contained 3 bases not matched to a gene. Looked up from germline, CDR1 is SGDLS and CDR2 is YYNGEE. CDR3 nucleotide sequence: TGTGCCAGCAGCGACCCAGGGGGCATTCAGTACTTC. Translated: CASSDPGGIQYF.